This T cell receptor (beta chain) was profiled in a study of blood T cell repertoires in COVID-19. Clones were read by immunoSEQ multiplex PCR, and TCRdb kept only the in-frame ones, dropping some. This table holds approximately 450,000 clones, roughly nine tenths found once. Germline CDR1 LNHDA, CDR2 SQIVND (reference sequence). The length of the CDR3 is 15 residues. V lost 4 bases and J lost 2; bases outside the gene matches: 5. Residents of about two dozen US areas, aged roughly 18 to 95 years, made up the participants. The V call is TRBV19, the J call TRBJ2-7, with 10 bases matching TRBD1. This receptor was identified in a man in his thirties or forties who had recovered from COVID-19. The sequenced material came from PBMCs or T cells enriched from blood (not recorded which). The CDR3 reads CASSNWGQGTYEQYF. CDR3 bases: TGTGCCAGTAGTAATTGGGGACAGGGGACCTACGAGCAGTACTTC.